This T cell receptor beta chain was obtained from a study of cytomegalovirus exposure and HLA in healthy donors (dated by TCRdb to 2015 to 2018). Regarding the study in general: An earlier analysis of approximately 640 of the donors reported 250 to 300 Gb of sequence data and 117 million unique TCR beta sequences from about 200 million T cells. Typing coverage differed by locus: A, B, C, DRB1 and DQB1 were typed in roughly 620-630 donors, DQA1 in 522, DPA1 in some 570, and DPB1 in 472. A later analysis re-analyzed previously published TCR beta repertoires from 650 to 800 donors and added high-resolution HLA genotyping to study TCR occurrence patterns. HLA typing included class I and class II loci at four-digit resolution. In an earlier analysis of a few hundred of the donors, high-throughput TCR beta sequencing was used to judge whether each TCR beta V gene segment behaved as functional or pseudogenic. The study profiled the T cell repertoires of hundreds of subjects by immunosequencing and related them to cytomegalovirus serostatus. About 280 gigabases of sequencing data and 70 million to 85 million unique TCR sequences were included in an early release covering several hundred HLA-typed donors. Of the roughly 400 genotyped donors, around 81% fell in the genetic ancestry cluster associated with self-reported Caucasian donors. Rather than using new phenotypic data, the later analysis identified candidate immune exposures from TCR beta sequences and from how often those sequences occurred across donors. About five DR-DQ haplotypes were treated as single units for association and clustering because of strong linkage in the cohort. Alongside the repertoire data, information on donor age, sex, ethnicity and CMV serostatus was compiled. Across around 400 genotyped donors of the cohort, an average of roughly 250,000 unique TCR beta nucleotide sequences per donor were sequenced, and roughly 20% of those sequences were non-productive. To predict cytomegalovirus infection status, the study combined high-throughput TCR immunosequencing, statistical association of individual TCRs with disease status, and machine learning. All discovery cohort repertoires had been generated on a single sequencing platform. In a later genetic analysis, genome-wide SNP genotypes for about 55% of the roughly 700 donors were used, and that subset was treated as a discovery cohort. Along with the roughly 670-subject first cohort, a separate validation cohort of over 90 different subjects was used. The study aimed to test whether cataloging public T cell receptors could reveal signatures of past pathogen exposure. Paper-wide results and their limitations: V-gene and J-gene trimming of TCR beta chains was associated with a missense DCLRE1C variant in a later genetic analysis, and the association was replicated in an independent cohort. A group of highly shared sequence variants was considered likely to be a technical artifact of the sequencing pipeline. Because counts were too low, seventeen rarely observed V segments, including chromosome 9 orphons, were left out of the earlier analysis of 500 to 650 of the donors. It was suggested by the authors that the approach could potentially be generalized to other disease states and immunological phenotypes. Most CMV-associated TCR beta chains appeared to be HLA-restricted in a later analysis, and the HLA associations seemed to be driven largely by CMV exposure. In vitro tests confirmed that a few of the cytomegalovirus-associated TCR beta chains recognize cytomegalovirus antigens. The only immune exposure information available for the cohort was CMV serostatus. The 87-base-pair reads could not distinguish some IMGT-functional V segments, including TRBV6-2 and TRBV6-3, so those segments were excluded. In a later analysis, some 17,000 TCR beta sequences were associated with specific HLA alleles at a false discovery rate of 0.05. Compared with the roughly 700-donor mean, donors in an Asian-associated ancestry cluster had fewer N-insertions in productive TCRs, according to a later genetic analysis. Most TCR sequences were observed very rarely across donors, whereas some public TCRs were present in many individuals. Broadly in line with IMGT annotations, most TCR beta V segments showed up in productive rearrangements about 87% or about 30% of the time in an earlier analysis of 587 of the donors. Roughly uniform sequencing depth across donors was assumed in presence/absence analyses, although this assumption may not hold. According to a later analysis, TCR association rates differed among HLA loci, with DRB1 alleles showing the most associated TCRs and HLA-C alleles showing the fewest. According to a later analysis, parvovirus B19, influenza, CMV and Epstein-Barr virus appeared linked to several top co-occurrence clusters. A further reported finding was that TCR beta sequences accurately predicted the HLA-A and HLA-B alleles for most subjects in the first cohort. The cohort was sequenced for TCR beta chains only, and without alpha or paired-chain data the features that could be detected were limited. The classifier was reported to diagnose cytomegalovirus status with high specificity and sensitivity in both the original and validation cohorts. Strong co-occurrence of HLA alleles, especially DR and DQ, made assigning TCR associations to individual alleles difficult. Linkage disequilibrium might explain the correlated functional status among segregating V segments, but an unknown experimental factor could not be excluded. In a later analysis, HLA-associated TCR beta chains were found to be more clonally expanded and to have lower generation probabilities than equally common non-associated chains. The study listed approximately 150 TCR beta chains as associated with cytomegalovirus. HLA typing was unavailable for some donors at each locus, so association tests used only the typed subset.

V is pruned by 6 bases and J by 2 bases, leaving 8 bases of the junction without a gene match. From the cysteine up to the phenylalanine, the CDR3 has a length of 15 residues. Just the 45-base CDR3 DNA is kept, in frame starting at base 1. Reading the germline V gene gives CDR1 KGHSH and CDR2 LQKENI. Library prep was done by the immunoSEQ multiplex PCR assay. For the multiplex PCR, a mixture combining 60 forward primers for TCR Vbeta segments and 13 reverse primers for TCR Jbeta segments was used. Amplification of the CDR3 region of rearranged TCR beta genes was performed with a multiplex PCR assay on genomic DNA. The amplified TCR beta libraries were sequenced on the Illumina HiSeq System as 87-base-pair reads. The study's processing was this. A later analysis tallied 75 million to 95 million unique TCR beta chains across the roughly 610 repertoires, and approximately 12 million of those chains were shared by two or more donors. Raw reads were error-corrected and collapsed into unique sequences by a nearest-neighbor algorithm in which closely related sequences were merged to remove PCR and sequencing errors. V, D and J gene segments were assigned by aligning CDR3 sequences to IMGT reference sequences. For a sequence to be retained, a match of at least six nucleotides was required to both a V gene segment and a J gene segment. Rearrangements were called productive when the CDR3 lacked stop codons and stayed in frame with V and J; all others were non-productive. Following IMGT convention, CDR3 was defined as the stretch from the second conserved V-encoded cysteine up to the conserved J-encoded phenylalanine. In an earlier analysis of more than 550 of the donors, sequences lacking an unambiguous match to a single V gene segment were excluded. In an earlier analysis of 587 of the donors, V segments were called functional above 56.7% productive rearrangements and were called segregating when the between-donor standard deviation exceeded 5%. To diagnose cytomegalovirus status from the catalog of TCR beta chain sequences, a statistical classification framework was built. V and J gene assignment, in a later analysis, came from comparing TCR nucleotide sequences with IMGT/GENE-DB human TR gene sequences. In a later analysis, CDR3 sequences and most-parsimonious VDJ recombination scenarios were assigned using the TCRdist pipeline. In a later analysis, each TCR beta chain was defined by its CDR3 amino acid sequence together with its V-gene family, and reads without a unique V-gene family were excluded. In a later analysis, several hundred highly shared, low-generation-probability nucleotide sequences were removed to address suspected cross-contamination and a sequencing artifact. In a later analysis, a clonal expansion index for each public chain was calculated from normalized within-repertoire ranks of inferred template counts. In a later analysis, generation probabilities were computed using a VDJ recombination model fitted to out-of-frame rearrangements, and the results were checked against IGoR. A later analysis scored TCR-TCR, TCR-HLA and TCR-CMV co-occurrence with hypergeometric tests, applying a repertoire-size bias correction to TCR pairs. False discovery rates were estimated in a later analysis by permuting HLA or CMV assignments 20 times. In a later analysis, co-occurring TCRs were grouped with DBSCAN, and TCRdist sequence similarity was added when clustering was performed within HLA-allele-positive subsets. For co-occurrence clustering, repertoires with fewer than 30,000 or more than 120,000 public chains were excluded, along with roughly 5 repertoires with anomalous nucleotide sharing. TCRdb stores this immuneACCESS table with in-frame sequences only. Part of the clones is absent; in the studies checked, under half of the shortfall reflects unresolved V genes, and no reason is known for the rest. V and J calls and clone size are copied from that table; D and trimming were computed from the DNA. In all, the sample holds approximately 110,000 clones, and roughly four fifths of those were seen once. The ten largest clonotypes hold roughly 13% of the sample.

This clone occurred a few times. The antigen it binds to is not known. Qualities for individual bases were not recorded, and no much larger clone is one base off. The cohort was made up of about 670 healthy bone marrow donors. At the time of sampling, every cohort member was nominally healthy, though immune exposures that went unrecorded were likely present. The donor tested CMV seropositive, placing the donor among the 289 seropositive members of the cohort. A peripheral blood sample was provided by each donor, and peripheral blood mononuclear cells were used for TCR beta sequencing. The Qiagen DNeasy Blood Extraction Kit was used to extract genomic DNA from the blood cell samples.

The specimen was PBMCs. The V gene is TRBV18 and the J gene is TRBJ2-7, and 9 junctional nucleotides match TRBD2. The sequence derives from a woman in her sixties or seventies in good health and CMV-seropositive. The CDR3 corresponds to CASSPRLAEPYEQYF. The DNA reads TGTGCCAGCTCCCCTAGACTAGCGGAACCCTACGAGCAGTACTTC. Beyond the CDR3, the reference TRBV18 and TRBJ2-7 genes provide the residues; the full variable domain reads: NAGVMQNPRHLVRRRGQEARLRCSPMKGHSHVYWYRQLPEEGLKFMVYLQKENIIDESGMPKERFSAEFPKEGPSILRIQQVVRGDSAAYFCASSPRLAEPYEQYFGPGTRLTVT.